These T cell receptor beta chains were read from a single sample in a study of T-cell reconstitution after alpha-beta-depleted transplantation in children. TCRdb independently ran MiXCR on the PCR reads; one entry per CDR3 protein. The repertoire has 200,000 or so distinct CDR3 sequences, 5.5% to 7% of them found once; the top ten carry 5.5%. Sample: PBMCs, taken before TCRalphabeta/CD19-depleted stem cell transplant. These receptors came from a boy younger than 10 with acute lymphoblastic leukemia, due to receive a stem cell transplant. Each CDR3 is given without its conserved first and last residue. The D gene is left open where the match is weak.

j_call d_call v_call cdr3_aa
TRBJ2-7 . TRBV15 ATSRDRTSEQY
TRBJ2-7 TRBD1 TRBV7-9 ASSYRDRAVYEQY
TRBJ1-5 TRBD1 TRBV12-3/TRBV12-4 ASSFRTGSQPQH
TRBJ2-1 . TRBV25-1 ASSERGRRGYNEQF
TRBJ2-3 TRBD2 TRBV6-2/TRBV6-3 ASSYPSYSGAPEPPDTQY
TRBJ2-1 . TRBV27 ASSRGRHEQF
TRBJ2-3 TRBD1 TRBV5-1 ASSETGAGDTQY
TRBJ2-1 TRBD2 TRBV27 ASSQGLAGAFEQF
TRBJ2-3 TRBD2 TRBV20-1 SAPAGLAGGGGTDTQY
TRBJ2-5 TRBD1 TRBV11-2 ASSLEQGAQTQY
TRBJ2-1 . TRBV7-2 ASSPLAGAVRDSYNEQF
TRBJ2-1 . TRBV27 ASSPYRDNNEQF
TRBJ2-7 . TRBV6-2/TRBV6-3 ASSYSKVTGSYEQY
TRBJ1-2 . TRBV11-2 ASSLDPPGPFNYGYT
TRBJ2-7 . TRBV12-3/TRBV12-4 ASSSVDGTRQY
TRBJ1-1 . TRBV10-3 AITGQSGTEAF
TRBJ1-1 . TRBV29-1 SVWMLNTEAF
TRBJ2-2 TRBD1 TRBV29-1 SDFLDRGQNTGELF
TRBJ1-5 . TRBV5-5 ASSLAGGVYSNQPQH
TRBJ2-2 . TRBV27 ASSSGPEVF
TRBJ2-1 TRBD2 TRBV4-2 ASSQDAAGENEQF
TRBJ2-1 . TRBV12-3/TRBV12-4 ASSLLPEQF
TRBJ2-1 TRBD2 TRBV7-8 ASSLERLAIGEQF
TRBJ1-3 . TRBV7-4 ASSLPLRTGFRPTGNTIY
TRBJ1-5 . TRBV9 ASSVEGDSNQPQH
TRBJ2-1 TRBD1 TRBV27 ASSFIRTGGETYEQF
TRBJ2-7 . TRBV6-6 ASSYVRGAEQY
TRBJ2-1 . TRBV28 ASSYYNNEQF
TRBJ1-1 . TRBV4-2 ASSQPGRRNTEAF
TRBJ2-1 TRBD2 TRBV18 ASSPGLAGGPSSYNEQF
TRBJ2-1 . TRBV20-1 SASGSPDRSDPYNEQF
TRBJ2-1 . TRBV2 ASMGIEQF
TRBJ2-3 TRBD2 TRBV20-1 SATRGTSGGEHTDTQY
TRBJ2-7 TRBD2 TRBV9 ASSVGAGLETYEQY
TRBJ2-1 TRBD2 TRBV20-1 SARGGLAVNSYNEQF
TRBJ2-7 . TRBV28 ASSFLTSQGLDEQY
TRBJ1-5 . TRBV12-3/TRBV12-4 ASTSEGQPQH
TRBJ2-7 . TRBV29-1 SVERTDGEQY
TRBJ2-3 TRBD2 TRBV6-5 ASSYWTSGALTDTQY
TRBJ2-1 TRBD2 TRBV20-1 SASSGGYNEQF
TRBJ2-5 . TRBV5-1 ASSLRYGETQY
TRBJ2-6 . TRBV11-1 ASSTPVGGHSGANVLT
TRBJ1-2 . TRBV11-2 ASSPGTPGRYGYT
TRBJ1-1 TRBD1 TRBV28 ASSPTGALPEAF
TRBJ2-5 TRBD1 TRBV6-1 ASRPEQGFGETQY
TRBJ1-1 TRBD1 TRBV12-3/TRBV12-4 ASSESGTGWEEAF
TRBJ2-5 TRBD2 TRBV7-2 ASSLQLAGGQETQY
TRBJ2-7 TRBD2 TRBV12-3/TRBV12-4 ASGGDYEQY
TRBJ2-5 TRBD1 TRBV7-9 ASRSTGGETQY
TRBJ1-1 TRBD1 TRBV7-2 ASSRQGGNTEAF
TRBJ2-7 TRBD1 TRBV12-3/TRBV12-4 ASRRGQEAYEQY
TRBJ2-7 . TRBV28 ASSPPMNEQY
TRBJ2-3 TRBD1 TRBV29-1 SARQGPDTQY
TRBJ2-3 TRBD2 TRBV20-1 SARPDSGNRVDTQY